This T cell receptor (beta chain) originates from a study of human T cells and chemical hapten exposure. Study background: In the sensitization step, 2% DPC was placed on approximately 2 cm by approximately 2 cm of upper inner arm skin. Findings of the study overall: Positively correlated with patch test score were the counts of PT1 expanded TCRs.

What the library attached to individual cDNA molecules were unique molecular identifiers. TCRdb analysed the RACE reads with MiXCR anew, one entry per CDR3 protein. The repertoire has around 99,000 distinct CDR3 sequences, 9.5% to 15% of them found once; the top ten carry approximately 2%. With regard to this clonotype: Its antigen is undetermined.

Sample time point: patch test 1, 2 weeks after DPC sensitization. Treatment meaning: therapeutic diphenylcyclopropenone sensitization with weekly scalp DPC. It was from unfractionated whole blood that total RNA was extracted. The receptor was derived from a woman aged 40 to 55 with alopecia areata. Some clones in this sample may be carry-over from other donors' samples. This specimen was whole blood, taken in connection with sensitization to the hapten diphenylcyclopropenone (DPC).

The chain's CDR3 is CASRPPWRASYNEQFF. The DNA of the CDR3 is TGTGCCAGCAGACCCCCTTGGCGGGCCTCCTACAATGAGCAGTTCTTC. The chain is built from TRBV27 and TRBJ2-1, with D perhaps matching TRBD2 (5 bases). Trimming pared 6 bases from V and 0 bases from J, leaving 15 bases between. CDR3 length equals 16 residues. The germline V gene has CDR1 MNHEY and CDR2 SMNVEV (reference sequence).